This TCR beta chain emerged from a study of T cell changes during pregnancy in multiple sclerosis. Per germline, CDR1 SGDLS and CDR2 YYNGEE. CDR3 size: 14 residues. V lost 0 bases to trimming and J lost 1 base, with 7 bases between them. Profiled with immunoSEQ multiplex PCR; TCRdb holds only in-frame clones, not every one. In the table there are about 80,000 clones, 92% of which are singletons. The sequence was collected from a female donor with multiple sclerosis, enrolled in a pregnancy study. The source was peripheral blood, collected before pregnancy. The chain couples TRBV9 to TRBJ2-5; no firm D call. The CDR3 here is CASSVAVAQETQYF. CDR3 nucleotides: TGTGCCAGCAGCGTAGCAGTAGCCCAAGAGACCCAGTACTTC.